This TCR beta chain was recorded in a study of cytomegalovirus exposure and HLA in healthy donors. For the study at large: A later analysis reported the same platform for the roughly 120 validation repertoires and the 666 first-cohort repertoires. Study conclusions and caveats: The classifier was said to identify cytomegalovirus status with high specificity and sensitivity.

Trimming removed 5 bases at V and 1 base at J, with 18 bases between. Germline V gene sequence: CDR1 MNHEY, CDR2 SMNVEV (reference sequence). The CDR3 has 16 residues. Concerning this clone: The antigen is unknown.

Produced via immunoSEQ multiplex PCR; TCRdb's table is partial and in-frame only. The data hold roughly 130,000 clones, with around 92% observed a single time. Source material: PBMCs. This TCR was recovered from a man aged 25-45 years in good health and CMV-seronegative. The chain couples TRBV27 to TRBJ2-7; tentative D call: TRBD2 (6 bases). The CDR3 reads CASSLRFMGGSYEQYF. In DNA, the CDR3 is TGTGCCAGCAGTCTCCGTTTTATGGGGGGATCCTACGAGCAGTACTTC.